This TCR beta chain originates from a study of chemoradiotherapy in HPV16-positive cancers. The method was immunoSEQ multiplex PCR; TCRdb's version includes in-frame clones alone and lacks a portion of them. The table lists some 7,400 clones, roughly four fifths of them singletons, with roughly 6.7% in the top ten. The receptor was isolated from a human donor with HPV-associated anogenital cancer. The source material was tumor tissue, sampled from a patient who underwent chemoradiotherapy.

CDR3 region: CASSHWRQMNTEAFF. The CDR3 DNA reads as TGTGCCAGCAGCCACTGGAGACAGATGAACACTGAAGCTTTCTTT. The chain uses TRBV7-9 and TRBJ1-1; TRBD1 is a possible D gene (5 bases). V gave up 5 bases and J gave up 0 bases, with 13 bases separating them. Per the germline V gene, CDR1 is SEHNR and CDR2 is FQNEAQ (reference sequence). There are 15 residues in the CDR3. The variable domain in full, with the rest retrieved from reference TRBV7-9 and TRBJ1-1, is DTGVSQNPRHKITKRGQNVTFRCDPISEHNRLYWYRQTLGQGPEFLTYFQNEAQLEKSRLLSDRFSAERPKGSFSTLEIQRTEQGDSAMYLCASSHWRQMNTEAFFGQGTRLTVV.